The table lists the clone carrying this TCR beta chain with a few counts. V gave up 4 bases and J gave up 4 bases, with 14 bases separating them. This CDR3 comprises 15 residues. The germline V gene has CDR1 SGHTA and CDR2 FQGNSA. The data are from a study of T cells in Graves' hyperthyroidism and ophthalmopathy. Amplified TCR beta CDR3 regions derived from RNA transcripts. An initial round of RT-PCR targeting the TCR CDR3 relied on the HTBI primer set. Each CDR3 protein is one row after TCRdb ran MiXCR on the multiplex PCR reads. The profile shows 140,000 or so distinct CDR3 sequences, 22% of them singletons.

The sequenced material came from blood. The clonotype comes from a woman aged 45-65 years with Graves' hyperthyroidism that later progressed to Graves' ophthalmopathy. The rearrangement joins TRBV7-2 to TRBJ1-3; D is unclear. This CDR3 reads CASSYGWTPGNTIYF. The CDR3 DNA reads TGTGCCAGCAGCTATGGTTGGACCCCCGGAAACACCATATATTTT. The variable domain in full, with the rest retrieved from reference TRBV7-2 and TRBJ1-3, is GAGVSQSPSNKVTEKGKDVELRCDPISGHTALYWYRQSLGQGLEFLIYFQGNSAPDKSGLPSDRFSAERTGGSVSTLTIQRTQQEDSAVYLCASSYGWTPGNTIYFGEGSWLTVV.